The T cell receptor (beta chain) under discussion was sequenced for a study of shared clonotypes between healthy human individuals. Points from the study as a whole: A limitation of the genetic and exposure-history diversity represented arose from few donors. Sequencing depth was expected to affect clonotype sharing among donors. Compared with clonotypes that all four donors shared, non-shared clonotypes had lower generation probabilities.

Using immunoSEQ multiplex PCR, the repertoire was profiled, and TCRdb retains in-frame clones only, with some absent. The sample comprises 2 million to 3 million clones, approximately 90% of which are singletons, and more than 0.12% rests with the top ten. Splitting the CD4+ cells yielded a CD45RA+ naive subset and a CD45RA-negative memory subset. Details on this clone: The target antigen is unknown.

CDR1 is SGHDT and CDR2 is YYEEEE in the germline V gene. CDR3 length equals 17 residues. V was trimmed by 4 bases and J by 2 bases, leaving 16 bases between them. The rearrangement joins TRBV5-6 to TRBJ1-6, with D tentatively TRBD1 (6 bases). This receptor was taken from a man younger than 30 in good health. Sequencing used naive CD4+ T cells sorted from blood. Subset denoted: CD45RA+ positively selected. In DNA, the CDR3 is TGTGCCAGCAGCCCTAAGTTGGGGGCTACCTATAATTCACCCCTCCACTTT. Protein sequence: CASSPKLGATYNSPLHF.